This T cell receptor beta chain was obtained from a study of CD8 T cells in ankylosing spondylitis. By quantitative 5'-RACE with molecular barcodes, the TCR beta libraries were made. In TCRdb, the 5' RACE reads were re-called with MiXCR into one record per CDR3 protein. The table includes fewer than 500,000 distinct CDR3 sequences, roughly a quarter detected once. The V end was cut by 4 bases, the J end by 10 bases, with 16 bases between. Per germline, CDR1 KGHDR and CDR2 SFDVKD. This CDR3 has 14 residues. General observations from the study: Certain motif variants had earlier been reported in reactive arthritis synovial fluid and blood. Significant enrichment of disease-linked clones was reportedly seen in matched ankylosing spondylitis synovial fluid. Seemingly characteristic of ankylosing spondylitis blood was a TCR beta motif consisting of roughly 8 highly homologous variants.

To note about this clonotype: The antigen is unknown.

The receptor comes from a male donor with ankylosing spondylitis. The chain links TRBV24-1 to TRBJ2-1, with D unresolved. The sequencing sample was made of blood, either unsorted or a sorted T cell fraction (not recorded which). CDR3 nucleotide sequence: TGTGCCACCAGTGAGTCCGCGACCCCCGCCGAGCAGTTCTTC. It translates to CATSESATPAEQFF.